The sequence of this T cell receptor beta chain was determined in a study of molecular identifiers for immune sequencing clone quantification. In germline, CDR1 is KGHDR, CDR2 SFDVKD. Trimming stripped 6 bases from V and 0 bases from J, with 7 bases between. The CDR3 sequence is 14 residues long. Ten or more counts support this clonotype. Preparation of the bulk TCR libraries relied on previously described methods and listed TCR primers. MiXCR was run by TCRdb on the PCR reads, yielding one entry per CDR3 protein. Of hundreds of thousands of distinct CDR3 sequences listed, 15% to 20% are singletons. Naive CD8 T cells were sorted, and the gate applied was CD8+CD4-CCR7+CD45RA+.

Material: naive CD8+ T cells from blood, with Jurkat cell RNA spiked in. Documented subset: FACS-sorted CD8+CD4-CCR7+CD45RA+ naive T cells. The clonotype originates from a human donor in good health. Some libraries in this study had Jurkat cell RNA spiked in. The chain is built from TRBV24-1 and TRBJ2-2; no reliable D call. CDR3 in amino acids: CATSLRSNTGELFF. DNA of the CDR3: TGTGCCACCAGTCTTCGGTCGAACACCGGGGAGCTGTTTTTT.